Listed below are T cell receptor beta chains from one sample, sequenced in a study of T-cell memory formation after mild COVID-19. TCRdb called the 5' RACE reads again in MiXCR, with one record for every CDR3 protein. The sample lists hundreds of thousands of distinct CDR3 sequences; 20% to 30% were seen once. The sample comprised PBMCs or a T cell subset sorted from them (not recorded which). All receptors derive from an adult woman who had mild COVID-19 (a few samples of this study predate the infection). Cell type and time point are not known. CDR3s include the opening cysteine and the closing phenylalanine or tryptophan. A D gene is named only where the DNA matches it firmly. The size field is filled for only some rows; it gives once, few, many or a size class.

>TRBV5-1|few|TRBJ2-7|TRBD2
CASSLMASGTYEQYF
TGCGCCAGCAGCTTGATGGCTAGCGGGACCTACGAGCAGTACTTC
>TRBV13|few|TRBJ2-5|NA
CASSLGAGLQETQYF
TGTGCCAGCAGCTTAGGGGCGGGCCTCCAAGAGACCCAGTACTTC
>TRBV5-1|NA|TRBJ2-7|TRBD2
CASSFSSGRFSYEQYF
TGCGCCAGCAGCTTCTCTAGCGGGAGGTTCTCCTACGAGCAGTACTTC
>TRBV20-1|NA|TRBJ2-5|NA
CSAIWLEGYQETQYF
TGCAGTGCTATCTGGTTGGAGGGTTACCAAGAGACCCAGTACTTC
>TRBV25-1|NA|TRBJ1-2|NA
CASSRRGLGPTGYTF
TGTGCCAGCAGCAGGAGGGGCCTTGGTCCCACGGGCTACACCTTC
>TRBV6-5|NA|TRBJ1-2|TRBD1
CASSARQGEGYGYTF
TGTGCCAGCAGTGCTCGACAGGGGGAAGGCTATGGCTACACCTTC
>TRBV5-6|NA|TRBJ1-1|NA
CASSLDPGLNTEAFF
TGTGCCAGCAGCTTGGATCCAGGGTTGAACACTGAAGCTTTCTTT
>TRBV11-1|few|TRBJ2-7|TRBD2
CASSLLAGDPYEQYF
TGTGCCAGCAGCTTACTAGCGGGAGATCCCTACGAGCAGTACTTC
>TRBV20-1|NA|TRBJ1-5|TRBD1
CSANPGGRGNQPQHF
TGCAGTGCTAATCCAGGGGGCCGAGGCAATCAGCCCCAGCATTTT
>TRBV20-1|NA|TRBJ2-1|NA
CSAAPIWSSYNEQFF
TGCAGTGCTGCCCCGATCTGGAGCTCCTACAATGAGCAGTTCTTC
>TRBV6-2/TRBV6-3|NA|TRBJ2-5|TRBD1
CASSLTDRLQETQYF
TGTGCCAGCAGTCTAACGGACAGGCTTCAAGAGACCCAGTACTTC
>TRBV24-1|few|TRBJ2-3|NA
CATSARWGDTDTQYF
TGTGCCACCAGTGCCCGGTGGGGCGACACAGATACGCAGTATTTT
>TRBV7-2|few|TRBJ2-7|TRBD1
CASSADRAREQYF
TGTGCCAGCAGCGCGGACAGGGCACGCGAGCAGTACTTC
>TRBV12-3/TRBV12-4|NA|TRBJ2-7|TRBD1
CASSPTGTVPYEQYF
TGTGCCAGCAGTCCTACCGGGACAGTGCCCTACGAGCAGTACTTC
>TRBV7-6|NA|TRBJ2-3|TRBD1
CASSLPTGESTDTQYF
TGTGCCAGCAGCCTTCCTACAGGGGAGAGCACAGATACGCAGTATTTT
>TRBV7-2|NA|TRBJ2-2|NA
CASSLGRGPTGELFF
TGTGCCAGCAGCTTAGGGAGAGGACCCACCGGGGAGCTGTTTTTT
>TRBV29-1|few|TRBJ2-7|TRBD2
CSAAGESYEQYF
TGCAGCGCCGCGGGAGAGTCCTACGAGCAGTACTTC
>TRBV27|many|TRBJ2-7|NA
CASSLSASWVHEQYF
TGTGCCAGCAGTTTATCAGCTAGTTGGGTCCACGAGCAGTACTTC
>TRBV24-1|few|TRBJ2-1|TRBD2
CATSDFGSGKNNEQFF
TGTGCCACCAGTGATTTCGGTAGCGGGAAGAACAATGAGCAGTTCTTC
>TRBV10-3|NA|TRBJ2-2|TRBD1
CAISAGQGNTGELFF
TGTGCCATCAGTGCGGGACAGGGGAACACCGGGGAGCTGTTTTTT
>TRBV12-3/TRBV12-4|NA|TRBJ2-6|NA
CASSLWGAGANVLTF
TGTGCCAGCAGTTTGTGGGGGGCTGGGGCCAACGTCCTGACTTTC
>TRBV19|NA|TRBJ1-1|NA
CASSNPHQNTEAFF
TGTGCCAGTAGTAACCCGCACCAGAACACTGAAGCTTTCTTT
>TRBV7-8|NA|TRBJ2-2|NA
CASSPRVGELFF
TGTGCCAGCAGCCCGCGGGTCGGGGAGCTGTTTTTT
>TRBV7-9|few|TRBJ1-1|NA
CASSLVSDPEAFF
TGTGCCAGCAGCTTGGTGTCAGACCCCGAAGCTTTCTTT
>TRBV24-1|NA|TRBJ2-3|NA
CATSDLTTGLPTDTQYF
TGTGCCACCAGTGATTTGACGACAGGACTACCCACAGATACGCAGTATTTT
>TRBV10-3|NA|TRBJ2-7|NA
CAIKGTLLTYEQYF
TGTGCCATCAAAGGGACTCTCCTCACCTACGAGCAGTACTTC
>TRBV4-1|NA|TRBJ2-1|TRBD2
CASSQDLAGKNEQFF
TGCGCCAGCAGCCAAGACCTAGCGGGGAAGAATGAGCAGTTCTTC
>TRBV28|few|TRBJ2-3|TRBD2
CASSLAGGYTDTQYF
TGTGCCAGCAGTCTAGCGGGAGGGTACACAGATACGCAGTATTTT
>TRBV4-1|NA|TRBJ2-2|NA
CASSQVGGPTGELFF
TGCGCCAGCAGCCAAGTAGGGGGGCCCACCGGGGAGCTGTTTTTT
>TRBV2|NA|TRBJ2-3|NA
CASSRIGTDTQYF
TGTGCCAGCAGCCGCATCGGAACAGATACGCAGTATTTT
>TRBV4-2|many|TRBJ1-2|NA
CASSQDLPGVIYGYTF
TGTGCCAGCAGCCAAGATCTTCCAGGGGTGATCTATGGCTACACCTTC
>TRBV2|few|TRBJ2-2|TRBD1
CASSEVGTGSPGELFF
TGTGCCAGCAGTGAAGTCGGGACAGGGAGCCCCGGGGAGCTGTTTTTT
>TRBV7-9|NA|TRBJ2-5|NA
CASSPGRGKAQETQYF
TGTGCCAGCAGCCCAGGTCGCGGGAAGGCTCAAGAGACCCAGTACTTC
>TRBV18|few|TRBJ2-7|TRBD2
CASSPGLAGHYEQYF
TGTGCCAGCTCACCAGGGCTAGCGGGACATTACGAGCAGTACTTC
>TRBV5-1|few|TRBJ2-5|TRBD1
CASSYGTGAIQETQYF
TGCGCCAGCAGCTACGGGACAGGGGCTATACAAGAGACCCAGTACTTC
>TRBV7-9|few|TRBJ2-1|TRBD1
CASSPIRGHVYNEQFF
TGTGCCAGCAGCCCTATTAGGGGGCACGTTTACAATGAGCAGTTCTTC
>TRBV29-1|NA|TRBJ2-5|NA
CSVLAEETQYF
TGCAGCGTTCTGGCAGAAGAGACCCAGTACTTC
>TRBV12-3/TRBV12-4|few|TRBJ2-4|NA
CASSLPGQSLAKNIQYF
TGTGCCAGCAGTTTACCCGGACAGTCCCTAGCCAAAAACATTCAGTACTTC
>TRBV12-3/TRBV12-4|few|TRBJ2-5|TRBD2
CASSRGLAGGPLQETQYF
TGTGCCAGCAGTCGCGGACTAGCGGGGGGTCCCCTCCAAGAGACCCAGTACTTC
>TRBV9|NA|TRBJ2-7|NA
CASSVQGHTYEQYF
TGTGCCAGCAGCGTCCAAGGCCATACCTACGAGCAGTACTTC
>TRBV24-1|few|TRBJ2-2|TRBD1
CATSATGTGGAGTGELFF
TGTGCCACCAGTGCCACCGGGACAGGGGGCGCAGGCACCGGGGAGCTGTTTTTT
>TRBV30|NA|TRBJ1-1|NA
CAWRPTGYGTEAFF
TGTGCCTGGAGACCGACAGGTTATGGCACTGAAGCTTTCTTT
>TRBV6-5|NA|TRBJ1-2|TRBD1
CASSYYRTGGGYTF
TGTGCCAGCAGTTATTATAGGACAGGGGGCGGCTACACCTTC
>TRBV20-1|NA|TRBJ2-3|TRBD2
CSAGGLAGLYSTDTQYF
TGCAGTGCTGGAGGACTAGCGGGGTTATATAGCACAGATACGCAGTATTTT
>TRBV3-1|NA|TRBJ2-7|NA
CASGVASHPYEQYF
TGTGCCAGTGGGGTGGCTAGCCATCCCTACGAGCAGTACTTC
>TRBV9|once|TRBJ2-3|TRBD2
CASSVVERDQYF
TGTGCCAGCAGCGTAGTAGAGCGGGACCAGTATTTT
>TRBV7-9|NA|TRBJ1-1|NA
CASSLDGGSTEAFF
TGTGCCAGCAGCTTAGATGGGGGATCCACTGAAGCTTTCTTT
>TRBV11-2|NA|TRBJ1-6|NA
CASSSLLGVFNSPLHF
TGTGCCAGCAGCTCTTTGTTGGGGGTCTTTAATTCACCCCTCCACTTT